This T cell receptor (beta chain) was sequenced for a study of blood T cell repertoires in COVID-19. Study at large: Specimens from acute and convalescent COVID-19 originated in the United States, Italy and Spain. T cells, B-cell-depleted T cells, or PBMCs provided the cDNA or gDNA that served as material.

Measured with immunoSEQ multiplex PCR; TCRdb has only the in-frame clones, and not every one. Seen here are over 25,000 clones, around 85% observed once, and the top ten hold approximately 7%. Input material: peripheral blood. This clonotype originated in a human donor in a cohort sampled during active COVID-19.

The CDR3 bases are TGTGCCAGCAGTTTACAGGGTGCTGGAAACACCATATATTTT. Its translation: CASSLQGAGNTIYF. This chain links TRBV27 with TRBJ1-3; the D gene is possibly TRBD1 (5 bases). This CDR3 comprises 14 residues. Germline values: CDR1 MNHEY, CDR2 SMNVEV (reference sequence). V lost 2 bases to trimming and J lost 2 bases, with 7 bases between them.